The 17 T cell receptor beta chains below come from one sample, sequenced in a study of T cell clones after liver transplantation. Here immunoSEQ multiplex PCR was the method, and the copy in TCRdb shows in-frame clones only, minus some. The sample consists of about 20,000 clones, about 93% of them appearing once. Sequencing used CD8+ T cells from blood, obtained 25 months after liver transplant. The receptor source for this set is a human patient who received a liver transplant. Some T cells may arise from the graft donor.

J is TRBJ2-3 and V is TRBV4-2; 12 bases are shared with TRBD1. Trimming cost V 5 bases and J 4 bases; bases outside gene matches: 7. The CDR3 consists of 16 residues. Per the germline V gene, CDR1 is LGHNA and CDR2 is YNFKEQ. The DNA for the CDR3 is TGTGCCAGCAGCTCACCCGGGACAGGGGGCCCAGATACGCAGTATTTT. It yields the protein CASSSPGTGGPDTQYF.

The genes are TRBV13 and TRBJ1-1; no clear D. Deletions cut 2 bases from V and 6 bases from J, with 13 bases between. The CDR3 extends over 14 amino acids. Germline V gene data show CDR1 as PRHDT and CDR2 as FYEKMQ (reference sequence). The CDR3 region has the DNA TGTGCCAGCAGCTTAACCCGCGGAGTACCTGAAGCTTTCTTT. This gives the protein CASSLTRGVPEAFF.

This chain uses TRBV18 with TRBJ2-7; D gene unclear. From germline, CDR1 is KGHSH and CDR2 LQKENI. Trimming removed 0 bases from V and 0 bases from J, with 6 bases in between. The CDR3 has 14 residues. CDR3 in DNA: TGTGCCAGCTCACCACCAGGGATCTCCTACGAGCAGTACTTC. Translating it yields CASSPPGISYEQYF.

This chain uses TRBV7-9 with TRBJ1-2, with D unresolved. Germline V CDR1 and CDR2: SEHNR, FQNEAQ (reference sequence). CDR3 size: 12 residues. Between the trimmed V and J ends, which lost 3 bases and 6 bases, there was a span of 8 bases. The CDR3 bases are TGTGCCAGCAGCTTCGAAAATAATGGCTACACCTTC. This encodes CASSFENNGYTF.

This chain joins TRBV7-9 and TRBJ1-1; D gene ambiguous. The CDR3 sequence is 18 residues long. V was shortened by 0 bases and J by 0 bases, with 17 bases between the two germline ends. Germline V gives CDR1 SEHNR, CDR2 FQNEAQ (reference sequence). The CDR3 protein is CASSLATGWTGMNTEAFF. Written as DNA, the CDR3 is TGTGCCAGCAGCTTAGCAACGGGGTGGACCGGAATGAACACTGAAGCTTTCTTT.

The genes are TRBV10-2 and TRBJ2-1; 10 nucleotides align to TRBD1. The CDR3 is 20 amino acids. Germline V gene sequence: CDR1 WSHSY, CDR2 SAAADI. V was pared by 2 bases and J by 8 bases, with 21 bases of the junction left unmatched. This CDR3 reads CASSEPRDRGREGPQDEQFF. As DNA, the CDR3 is TGCGCCAGCAGTGAGCCCCGGGACAGGGGACGGGAGGGCCCTCAGGATGAGCAGTTCTTC.

In this sample, this clone turned up a few times. V gene TRBV7-8 combines with J gene TRBJ1-5; D may be TRBD1 (5 bases). Germline CDR1 and CDR2: SGHVS and FQNEAQ. The CDR3 is 15 amino acids. Trimming removed 3 bases from V and 2 bases from J, with 11 bases in between. CDR3 DNA sequence: TGTGCCAGCAGCTTTAGGGGCCGGGGCAATCAGCCCCAGCATTTT. Translating gives CASSFRGRGNQPQHF.

The rearrangement uses TRBV30 and TRBJ2-7; D gene uncertain. From germline, CDR1 is GTSNPN and CDR2 SVGIG (reference sequence). V lost 7 bases and J lost 5, with 3 bases in between. This CDR3 spans 8 amino acids. The CDR3 DNA sequence: TGTGCCTTAGACGAGCAGTACTTC. Encoded protein: CALDEQYF.

The rearrangement uses TRBV7-3 and TRBJ2-7, with D perhaps matching TRBD2 (6 bases). The CDR3 consists of 13 residues. The V gene's germline CDR1 is SGHTA and CDR2 FQGTGA. Trimming took off 5 bases at V and 6 bases at J, with 14 bases between the two ends. CDR3 region: CASSPLGGGEQYF. DNA of the CDR3: TGTGCCAGCAGCCCCTTGGGAGGTGGCGAGCAGTACTTC.

The V call is TRBV7-3, the J call TRBJ2-3; D gene unclear. With 2 bases removed from V and 1 base from J, the gap between germline ends came to 4 bases. CDR1 SGHTA and CDR2 FQGTGA come from the germline V gene. The CDR3 spans 13 residues. CDR3 nucleotide sequence: TGTGCCAGCAGCTTAGGCGGCACAGATACGCAGTATTTT. Translating it yields CASSLGGTDTQYF.

The CDR3 DNA sequence: TGTGCCAGCAGCCCTAGACTAGCGGAAACCTACGAGCAGTACTTC. It encodes CASSPRLAETYEQYF. V usage is TRBV7-9 and J usage is TRBJ2-7, with TRBD2 matching over 9 bases. Germline loops: CDR1 SEHNR, CDR2 FQNEAQ (reference sequence). J gave up 2 bases and V 5 bases, and 7 bases lay outside the gene matches. This CDR3 region has 15 residues.

The chain uses TRBV6-1 and TRBJ1-2; the D is unclear. CDR3 size: 15 residues. V was shortened by 2 bases and J by 5 bases, with 15 bases between the two germline ends. Germline loops: CDR1 MNHNS, CDR2 SASEGT. CDR3 nucleotides: TGTGCCAGCAGTGAATCGGGCAGGCCGGTTTATGGCTACACCTTC. Translating gives CASSESGRPVYGYTF.

The chain uses TRBV27 and TRBJ2-2, with 8 nucleotides matching TRBD2. Germline CDR1 reads MNHEY; CDR2 reads SMNVEV (reference sequence). V lost 5 bases and J lost 5; bases outside the gene matches: 7. This CDR3 contains 15 residues. CDR3 coding DNA: TGTGCCAGCAGTCTCGGGACTAGAAGGACCGGGGAGCTGTTTTTT. Protein sequence: CASSLGTRRTGELFF.

The J gene is TRBJ2-2, the V gene TRBV6-6; D is uncertain. Germline lookup yields CDR1 MNHNY and CDR2 SVGAGI (reference sequence). Deletions cut 6 bases from V and 3 bases from J, with 11 bases between. The CDR3 length is 14 residues. CDR3 DNA: TGTGCCAGCAGGCAATCCGCATACACCGGGGAGCTGTTTTTT. This gives the protein CASRQSAYTGELFF.

CDR3 sequence (DNA): TGTGCCAGCTCACCAACGACAGGGGGCATTATCGGAGAGACCCAGTACTTC. It yields the protein CASSPTTGGIIGETQYF. This chain connects TRBV18 to TRBJ2-5; 10 bases align to TRBD1. CDR3 length: 17 amino acids. From germline, CDR1 is KGHSH and CDR2 LQKENI. After removal of 2 bases from V and 4 bases from J, the junction contained 10 bases not matched to a gene.

This chain uses TRBV10-2 with TRBJ1-5; 11 bases line up with TRBD1. The CDR3 totals 16 residues. Germline CDR1 and CDR2: WSHSY and SAAADI. The CDR3 bases are TGCGCTTCTCGAGGGACAGGGGGTGGTAACGGTCAGCCCCAGCATTTT. As protein: CASRGTGGGNGQPQHF.

This sequence joins TRBV7-3 and TRBJ1-1; D is unresolved. Trimming took 5 bases from V and 2 from J, leaving 12 bases between them. The CDR3 loop spans 14 amino acids. Germline V gene lookup returns CDR1 SGHTA and CDR2 FQGTGA. This CDR3 is CASSLRHSNTEAFF. CDR3 sequence (DNA): TGTGCCAGCAGCCTCCGCCACAGTAACACTGAAGCTTTCTTT.